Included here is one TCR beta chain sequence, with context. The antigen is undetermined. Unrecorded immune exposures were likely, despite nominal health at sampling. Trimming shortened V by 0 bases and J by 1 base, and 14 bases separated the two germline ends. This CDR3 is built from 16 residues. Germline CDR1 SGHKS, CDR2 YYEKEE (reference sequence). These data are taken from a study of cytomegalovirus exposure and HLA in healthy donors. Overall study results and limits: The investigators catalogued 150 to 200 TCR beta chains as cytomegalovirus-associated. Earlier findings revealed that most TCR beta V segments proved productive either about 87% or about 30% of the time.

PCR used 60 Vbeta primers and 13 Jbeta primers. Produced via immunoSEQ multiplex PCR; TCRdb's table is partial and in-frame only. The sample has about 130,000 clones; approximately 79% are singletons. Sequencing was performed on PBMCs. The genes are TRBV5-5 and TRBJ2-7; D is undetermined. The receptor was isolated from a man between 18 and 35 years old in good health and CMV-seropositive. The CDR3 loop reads CASSLAWAEPSYEQYF. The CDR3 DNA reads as TGTGCCAGCAGCTTGGCCTGGGCAGAGCCTTCCTACGAGCAGTACTTC.